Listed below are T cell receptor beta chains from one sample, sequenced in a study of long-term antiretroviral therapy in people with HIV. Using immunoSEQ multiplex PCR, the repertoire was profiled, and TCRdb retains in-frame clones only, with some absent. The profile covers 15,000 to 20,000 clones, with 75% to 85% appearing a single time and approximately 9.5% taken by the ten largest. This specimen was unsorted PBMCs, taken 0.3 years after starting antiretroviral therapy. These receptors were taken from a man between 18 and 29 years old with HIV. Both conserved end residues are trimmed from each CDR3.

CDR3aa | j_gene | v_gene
ASSLNPRSSYNSPLH | TRBJ1-6 | TRBV5-8
AISEGGSDTGELF | TRBJ2-2 | TRBV10-3
ASSLKRGAPSTDTQY | TRBJ2-3 | TRBV11-3
ASSLDRSSYEQY | TRBJ2-7 | TRBV7-8
ASSPMEVGSNYGYT | TRBJ1-2 | TRBV9
ASSQGANSNTEAF | TRBJ1-1 | TRBV6-1
ASSSDRGPYNEQF | TRBJ2-1 | TRBV7-3
ASTGTGGSNQPQH | TRBJ1-5 | TRBV19
ASSLGRGEETQY | TRBJ2-5 | TRBV5-4
ASSQGVGGGEAF | TRBJ1-1 | TRBV4-2
ASRGTANTGELF | TRBJ2-2 | TRBV5-1
ASSVTGERLDTQY | TRBJ2-3 | TRBV5-1
ASSAGQGGEQF | TRBJ2-1 | TRBV5-1
ASSVARDRGNTGELF | TRBJ2-2 | TRBV9
ASSGTLGNTEAF | TRBJ1-1 | TRBV5-1
ASDRDTYGYT | TRBJ1-2 | TRBV6-6
AGGQTSYGYT | TRBJ1-2 | TRBV28
ASSNDGNSGNTIY | TRBJ1-3 | TRBV6-5
ASSSPDRANEQF | TRBJ2-1 | TRBV5-1
ASSLSAGGGYGYT | TRBJ1-2 | TRBV5-1
ASSTGNNSPLH | TRBJ1-6 | TRBV6-5
ATRQSSGANVLT | TRBJ2-6 | TRBV5-1
ASSLGNLAGVYEQY | TRBJ2-7 | TRBV5-1
ASSFWYPGLGNIQY | TRBJ2-4 | TRBV28
ASSAGTPQETQY | TRBJ2-5 | TRBV2
ASSLGGSGFEGQQF | TRBJ2-1 | TRBV5-1
ASSLGAQTNEKLF | TRBJ1-4 | TRBV5-5
ASSERTSRDTQY | TRBJ2-3 | TRBV6-1
ASRQTGPGANVLT | TRBJ2-6 | TRBV6-5
GAGTENYGYT | TRBJ1-2 | TRBV4-2
ASRDMVNQPQH | TRBJ1-5 | TRBV28
ASSGVTVSGNTIY | TRBJ1-3 | TRBV2
ASSQVGAAGLTGRDQETQY | TRBJ2-5 | TRBV4-2
ASSPRGGSGANVLT | TRBJ2-6 | TRBV7-8
ASSQETGQYGYT | TRBJ1-2 | TRBV7-8
ASRSGSSYNSPLH | TRBJ1-6 | TRBV28
ASSLSPDTSTDTQY | TRBJ2-3 | TRBV5-6
ASSAQSNQPQH | TRBJ1-5 | TRBV7-9
ASSNRGPYNEQF | TRBJ2-1 | TRBV4-1
ASSAAGVEQY | TRBJ2-7 | TRBV7-9
ASRPGTGDNYGYT | TRBJ1-2 | TRBV2
ASSLSRNYQETQY | TRBJ2-5 | TRBV27